The entry below describes one T cell receptor (beta chain). Its cognate antigen has yet to be identified. No much larger clonotype is one base removed from it; base qualities were not supplied. The CDR3 goes from the cysteine to the phenylalanine over 18 residues. The read is trimmed to its CDR3 DNA, 54 bases read in frame from base 1. V is trimmed back by 3 bases and J by 1 base, and the junction contains 12 bases that no gene match accounts for. CDR1 is given as SGHRS and CDR2 as YFSETQ, both from the germline V gene. A second Seattle source provided samples from volunteer blood donors who had recovered from COVID-19. Whole blood was collected in K2EDTA tubes by collaborating institutions according to the institutions' own protocols. For TCRbeta analysis, collaborators shipped samples in one of three forms: frozen whole blood, isolated PBMCs, or DNA extracted from either of those sample types. The record originates from a study of blood T cell repertoires in COVID-19 (dated by TCRdb to about 2020). Regarding the research as a whole: Samples from collaborators originated in the United States, Italy and Spain and spanned both the acute and convalescent phases of COVID-19. Where available, HLA class I and class II types were obtained from metadata supplied by the sample provider rather than from assay-based typing. A freely available public database, intended as a resource for researchers studying the immune response to SARS-CoV-2, is where the repertoires were released. Nearly every sample came with metadata listing a de-identified subject ID, COVID-19 status, age in years and sex. The material from the prospective study consisted of cDNA or gDNA derived from T cells, B-cell-depleted T cells, or PBMCs. Samples came from the ongoing ImmuneRACE study (first 160 participants) plus 1,254 subjects from 6 global collaborators. Subjects who had been exposed to COVID-19, were actively infected with it, or had recovered from it provided the deeply sampled blood TCRbeta repertoires that made up the dataset. Points the paper makes about the study in general: How much clinical and demographic metadata was included differed by source and by participant, and the metadata was provided uncurated.

TCRbeta CDR3 regions were amplified from genomic DNA using the immunoSEQ Assay, a bias-controlled multiplex PCR. The authors' pipeline ran thus. The number of nucleated cells in each sample was estimated by amplification of reference gene primers within the assay. To quantify the absolute abundance of each unique TCRbeta CDR3 rearrangement, sequence reads were collapsed and filtered. For each sample, productive Simpson clonality was calculated as the square root of Simpson's diversity index over productive rearrangements. TCRdb took over this immuneACCESS table, retaining in-frame rearrangements with V and J assigned. Such tables are incomplete; in checked studies, under half of the missing clones stem from an unresolved V gene, and the remainder is unexplained. That table gives V, J and clone size, and the DNA gave D and trimming. This sample has 200,000 to 300,000 clones in its table, and around 87% of those were observed once. The top ten clonotypes cover roughly 1.6% of the sample.

The sequenced sample was peripheral blood. The chain is encoded by TRBV5-1 joined to TRBJ2-3; TRBD1 agrees with 9 junctional bases. The TCR originated in a woman in her forties who had recovered from COVID-19. The CDR3 has the sequence CASSSFSRDRDGTDTQYF. The DNA sequence is given as TGCGCCAGCAGCTCCTTTAGCCGGGACAGGGACGGCACAGATACGCAGTATTTT.